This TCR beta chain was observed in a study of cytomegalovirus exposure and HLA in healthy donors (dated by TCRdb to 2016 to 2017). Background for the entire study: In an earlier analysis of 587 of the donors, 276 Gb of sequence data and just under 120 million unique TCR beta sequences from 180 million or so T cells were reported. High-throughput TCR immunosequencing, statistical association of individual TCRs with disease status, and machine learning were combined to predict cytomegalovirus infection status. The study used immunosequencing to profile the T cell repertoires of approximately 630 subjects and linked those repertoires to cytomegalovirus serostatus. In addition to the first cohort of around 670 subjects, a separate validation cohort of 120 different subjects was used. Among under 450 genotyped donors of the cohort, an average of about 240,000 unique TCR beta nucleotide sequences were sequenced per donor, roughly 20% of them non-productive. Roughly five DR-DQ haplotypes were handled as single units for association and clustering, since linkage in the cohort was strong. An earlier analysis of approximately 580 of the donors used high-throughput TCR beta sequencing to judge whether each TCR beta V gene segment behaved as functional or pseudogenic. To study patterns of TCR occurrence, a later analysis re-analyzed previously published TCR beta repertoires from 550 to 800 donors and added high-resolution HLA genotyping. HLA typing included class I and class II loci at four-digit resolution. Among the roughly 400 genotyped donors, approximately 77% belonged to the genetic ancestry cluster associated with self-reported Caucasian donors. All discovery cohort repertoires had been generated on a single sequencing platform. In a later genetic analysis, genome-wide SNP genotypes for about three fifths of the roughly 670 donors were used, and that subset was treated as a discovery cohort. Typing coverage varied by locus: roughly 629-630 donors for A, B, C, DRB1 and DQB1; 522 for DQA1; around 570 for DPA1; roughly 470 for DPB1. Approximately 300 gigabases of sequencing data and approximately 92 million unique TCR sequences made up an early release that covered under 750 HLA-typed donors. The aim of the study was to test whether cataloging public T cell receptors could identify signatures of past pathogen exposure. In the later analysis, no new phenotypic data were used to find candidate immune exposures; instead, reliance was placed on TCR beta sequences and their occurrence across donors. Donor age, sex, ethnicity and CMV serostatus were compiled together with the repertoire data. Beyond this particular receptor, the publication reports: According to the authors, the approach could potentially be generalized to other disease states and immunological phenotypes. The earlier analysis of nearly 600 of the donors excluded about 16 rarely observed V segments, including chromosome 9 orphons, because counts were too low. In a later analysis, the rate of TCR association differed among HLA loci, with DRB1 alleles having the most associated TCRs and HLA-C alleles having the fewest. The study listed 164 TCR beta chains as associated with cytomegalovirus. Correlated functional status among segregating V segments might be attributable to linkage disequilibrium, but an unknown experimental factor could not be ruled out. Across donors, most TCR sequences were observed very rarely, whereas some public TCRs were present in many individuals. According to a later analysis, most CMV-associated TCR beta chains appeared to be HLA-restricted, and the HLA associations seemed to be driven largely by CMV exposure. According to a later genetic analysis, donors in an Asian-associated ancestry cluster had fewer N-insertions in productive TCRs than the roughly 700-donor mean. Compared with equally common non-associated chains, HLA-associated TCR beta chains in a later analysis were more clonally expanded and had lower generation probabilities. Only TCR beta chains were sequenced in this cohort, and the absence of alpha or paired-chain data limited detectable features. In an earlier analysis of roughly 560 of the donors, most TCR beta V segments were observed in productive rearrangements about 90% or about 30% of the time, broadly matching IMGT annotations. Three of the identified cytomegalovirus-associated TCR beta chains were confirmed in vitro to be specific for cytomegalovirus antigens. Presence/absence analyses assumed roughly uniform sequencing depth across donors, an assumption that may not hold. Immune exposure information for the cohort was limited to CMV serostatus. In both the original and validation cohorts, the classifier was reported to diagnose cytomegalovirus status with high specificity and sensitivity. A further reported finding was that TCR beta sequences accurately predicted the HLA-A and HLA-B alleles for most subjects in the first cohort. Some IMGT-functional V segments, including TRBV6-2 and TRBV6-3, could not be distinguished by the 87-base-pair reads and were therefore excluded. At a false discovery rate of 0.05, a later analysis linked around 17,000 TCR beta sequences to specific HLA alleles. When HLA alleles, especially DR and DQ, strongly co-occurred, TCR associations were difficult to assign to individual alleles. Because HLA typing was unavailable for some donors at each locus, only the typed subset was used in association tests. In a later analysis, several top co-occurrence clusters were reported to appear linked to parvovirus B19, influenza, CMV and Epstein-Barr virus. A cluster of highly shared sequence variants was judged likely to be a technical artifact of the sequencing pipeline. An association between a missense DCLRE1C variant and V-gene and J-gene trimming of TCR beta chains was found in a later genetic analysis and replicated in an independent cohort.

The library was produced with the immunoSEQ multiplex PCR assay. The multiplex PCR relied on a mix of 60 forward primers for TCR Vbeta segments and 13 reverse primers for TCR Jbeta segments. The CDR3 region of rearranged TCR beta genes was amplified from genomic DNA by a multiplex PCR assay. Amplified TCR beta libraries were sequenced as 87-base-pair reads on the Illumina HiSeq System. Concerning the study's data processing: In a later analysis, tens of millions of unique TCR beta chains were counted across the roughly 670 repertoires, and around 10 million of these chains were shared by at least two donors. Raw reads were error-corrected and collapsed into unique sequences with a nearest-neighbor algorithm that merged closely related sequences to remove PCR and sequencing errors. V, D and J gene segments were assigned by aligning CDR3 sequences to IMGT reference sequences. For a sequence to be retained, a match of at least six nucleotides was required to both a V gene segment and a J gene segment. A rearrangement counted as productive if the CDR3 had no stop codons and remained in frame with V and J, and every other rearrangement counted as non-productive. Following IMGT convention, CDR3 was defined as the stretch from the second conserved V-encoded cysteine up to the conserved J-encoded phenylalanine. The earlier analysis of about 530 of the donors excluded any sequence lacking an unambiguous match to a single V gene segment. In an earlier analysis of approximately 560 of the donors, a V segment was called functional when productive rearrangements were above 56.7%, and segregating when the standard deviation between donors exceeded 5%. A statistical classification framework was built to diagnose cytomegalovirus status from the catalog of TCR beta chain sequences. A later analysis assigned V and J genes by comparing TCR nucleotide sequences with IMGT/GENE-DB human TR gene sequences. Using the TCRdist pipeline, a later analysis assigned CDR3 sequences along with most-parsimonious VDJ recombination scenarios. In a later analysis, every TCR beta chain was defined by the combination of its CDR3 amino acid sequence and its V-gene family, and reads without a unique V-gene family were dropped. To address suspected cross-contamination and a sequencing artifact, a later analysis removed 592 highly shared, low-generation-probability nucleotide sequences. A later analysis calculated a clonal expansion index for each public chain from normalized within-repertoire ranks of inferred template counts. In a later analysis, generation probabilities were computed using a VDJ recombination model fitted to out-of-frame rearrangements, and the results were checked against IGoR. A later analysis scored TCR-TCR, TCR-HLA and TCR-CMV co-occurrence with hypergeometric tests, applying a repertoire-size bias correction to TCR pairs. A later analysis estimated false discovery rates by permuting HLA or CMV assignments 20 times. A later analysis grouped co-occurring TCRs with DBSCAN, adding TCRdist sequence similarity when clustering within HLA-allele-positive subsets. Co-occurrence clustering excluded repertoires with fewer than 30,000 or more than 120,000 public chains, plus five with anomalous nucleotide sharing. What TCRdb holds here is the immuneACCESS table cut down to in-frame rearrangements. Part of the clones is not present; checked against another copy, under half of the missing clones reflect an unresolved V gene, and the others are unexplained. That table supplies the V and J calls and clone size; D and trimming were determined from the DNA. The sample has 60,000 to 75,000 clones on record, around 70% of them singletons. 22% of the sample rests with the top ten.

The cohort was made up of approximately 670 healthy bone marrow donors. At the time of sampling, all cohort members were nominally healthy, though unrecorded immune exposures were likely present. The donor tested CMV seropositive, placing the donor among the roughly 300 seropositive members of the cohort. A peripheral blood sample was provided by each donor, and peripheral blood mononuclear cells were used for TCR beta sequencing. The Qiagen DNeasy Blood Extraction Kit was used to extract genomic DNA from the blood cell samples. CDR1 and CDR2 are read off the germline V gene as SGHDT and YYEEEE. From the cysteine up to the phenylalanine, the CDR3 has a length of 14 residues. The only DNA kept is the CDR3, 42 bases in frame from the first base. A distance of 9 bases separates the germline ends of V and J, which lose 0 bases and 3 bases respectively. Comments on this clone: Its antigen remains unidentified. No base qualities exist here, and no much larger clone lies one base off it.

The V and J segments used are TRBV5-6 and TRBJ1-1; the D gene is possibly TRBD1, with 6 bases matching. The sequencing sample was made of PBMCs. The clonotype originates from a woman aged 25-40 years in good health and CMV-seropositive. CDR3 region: CASSLGQGYTEAFF. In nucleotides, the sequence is TGTGCCAGCAGCTTGGGTCAGGGGTACACTGAAGCTTTCTTT.